These 30 T cell receptor beta chains came from one sample sequenced in a study of CD8 T cells in ankylosing spondylitis. TCRdb called the 5' RACE reads again in MiXCR, with one record for every CDR3 protein. The data hold 150,000 to 200,000 distinct CDR3 sequences, with 15% to 20% observed a single time. Sequenced sample: blood, either unsorted or a sorted T cell fraction (not recorded which). All receptors derive from a male donor between 5 and 29 years old with ankylosing spondylitis or in good health (not recorded which).

The V gene is TRBV4-3, the J gene TRBJ2-1; perhaps TRBD2 as D (6 bases). This CDR3 region has 15 residues. V shed 1 base and J shed 2 bases, with 9 bases lying between them. Germline V gene data show CDR1 as LGHNA and CDR2 as YSLEER. CDR3 region: CASSQVSGPYNEQFF. The CDR3 DNA is TGCGCCAGCAGCCAAGTTAGCGGCCCCTACAATGAGCAGTTCTTC.

This clonotype was seen ten or more times. The chain carries TRBV20-1 and TRBJ2-7, with 9 nucleotides matching TRBD2. The junction had 10 bases not matched to a gene; V was cut back by 3 bases and J by 7 bases. The CDR3 extends over 14 amino acids. Germline V lookup: CDR1 DFQATT, CDR2 SNEGSKA (reference sequence). The CDR3 is CSASGLAGLGEQYV. The DNA for the CDR3 is TGCAGTGCTAGCGGCCTAGCGGGACTAGGGGAGCAGTACGTC.

This clonotype occurred many times. The chain joins TRBV2 to TRBJ2-7; perhaps D is TRBD1 or TRBD2 (5 bases each). CDR3 size: 13 residues. Trimming removed 9 bases at V and 2 bases at J, with 14 bases between. Germline values: CDR1 SNHLY, CDR2 FYNNEI. The CDR3 is CASGLGATYEQYV. As DNA, the CDR3 is TGTGCCAGTGGCCTCGGGGCGACCTACGAGCAGTACGTC.

The sample holds many counts of this clonotype. The junction differs from germline at one of its ends, possibly a read error. V and J are TRBV12-3 or TRBV12-4 and TRBJ2-1; D is undetermined. The CDR3 has 14 residues. The CDR3 loop reads CASSLAVSGNEQFF. The CDR3 nucleotides are TGTGCCAGCAGCTTAGCCGTTTCAGGCAATGAGCAGTTCTTC.

This clonotype has a count of ten or more. The chain uses TRBV6-2 or TRBV6-3 and TRBJ2-7; D ambiguous. Germline V gene sequence: CDR1 MNHEY, CDR2 SVGEGT. CDR3 length: 12 amino acids. With 0 bases removed from V and 6 bases from J, the gap between germline ends came to 6 bases. The CDR3 here is CASSYSTPEQYF. As DNA, the CDR3 is TGTGCCAGCAGTTACTCCACGCCCGAGCAGTACTTC.

This clonotype appeared many times. V and J are TRBV28 and TRBJ1-5; D might be TRBD1 (6 bases). With 10 bases removed from V and 6 bases from J, the gap between germline ends came to 10 bases. This CDR3 is 11 amino acids long. Germline values: CDR1 MDHEN, CDR2 SYDVKM. This chain's CDR3 is CATQGGQPQHF. The CDR3 nucleotides are TGTGCCACACAGGGAGGTCAGCCCCAGCATTTT.

This clonotype has more than one count but fewer than ten. A much larger clone lies a single base off, so this may be a read error. The chain is built from TRBV6-4 and TRBJ2-3; TRBD1 is a possible D gene (6 bases). Germline V gene lookup returns CDR1 MRHNA and CDR2 SNTAGT. The CDR3 totals 13 residues. CDR3 DNA sequence: TGTGCCAACAGTGCAGGGGGCACAGATACGCAGTATTTT. Translation: CANSAGGTDTQYF.

V and J are TRBV2 and TRBJ2-2; 12 bases line up with TRBD2. CDR3 length: 15 residues. The V gene's germline CDR1 is SNHLY and CDR2 FYNNEI. V lost 6 bases to trimming and J lost 4 bases; unmatched junction nucleotides: 3. The CDR3, as DNA: TGTGCCAGCAGGGGACTAGCGGGTCCCACCGGGGAGCTGTTTTTT. This encodes CASRGLAGPTGELFF.

This clonotype was counted many times. The CDR3 nucleotides read TGCAGTGCTCTTGGCTTCCGATCCTACAATGAGCAGTTCTTC. It specifies CSALGFRSYNEQFF. J is TRBJ2-1 and V is TRBV20-1; D not resolved. Germline V gene sequence: CDR1 DFQATT, CDR2 SNEGSKA (reference sequence). The CDR3 runs 14 residues. V was shortened by 5 bases and J by 1 base, with 12 bases between the two germline ends.

This clonotype was seen ten or more times. The gene calls are TRBV5-1 and TRBJ1-1; TRBD1 matches 12 bases. There are 17 residues in the CDR3. CDR1 and CDR2 (germline): SGHRS, YFSETQ. J was trimmed by 5 bases and V by 0 bases; bases with no gene match: 8. This CDR3 is CASSLAGTGGGRTEAFF. The CDR3 nucleotides are TGCGCCAGCAGCTTGGCCGGGACAGGGGGCGGACGTACTGAAGCTTTCTTT. The full variable domain, its missing parts supplied by reference TRBV5-1 and TRBJ1-1, is KAGVTQTPRYLIKTRGQQVTLSCSPISGHRSVSWYQQTPGQGLQFLFEYFSETQRNKGNFPGRFSGRQFSNSRSEMNVSTLELGDSALYLCASSLAGTGGGRTEAFFGQGTRLTVV.

This clonotype was picked up many times. Written as DNA, the CDR3 is TGTGCCAGCAGAACACAGGGGGCGCTGTCCGGGGAGCTGTTTTTT. It translates to CASRTQGALSGELFF. J is TRBJ2-2 and V is TRBV27; 9 positions match TRBD1. This CDR3 is built from 15 residues. J gave up 6 bases and V 6 bases, and 8 bases lay outside the gene matches. CDR1 and CDR2 from the germline V gene are MNHEY and SMNVEV (reference sequence).

There are many counts of this clonotype. V is TRBV12-3 or TRBV12-4 and J is TRBJ2-5; D is uncertain. Between the trimmed V and J ends, which lost 2 bases and 1 base, there was a span of 14 bases. There are 16 residues in the CDR3. DNA for the CDR3: TGTGCCAGCAGTTTATCGACACAGTACAGCCAAGAGACCCAGTACTTC. Translated, it gives CASSLSTQYSQETQYF.

This clonotype was detected many times. The CDR3 is CASSSRLAGIETQYF. CDR3 sequence (DNA): TGTGCCAGCAGCTCCCGACTAGCGGGAATAGAAACGCAGTATTTT. V and J are TRBV3-1 and TRBJ2-3; TRBD2 matches 11 bases. The ends lost 5 bases at V and 9 bases at J; junction bases unmatched: 10. The CDR3 has 15 amino acids. In germline, CDR1 is LGHDT, CDR2 YNNKEL (reference sequence).

The table lists this clonotype with many counts. The chain couples TRBV24-1 to TRBJ2-2; D call uncertain. This CDR3 contains 15 residues. V lost 5 bases, J lost 2 bases, and 11 bases lay in between. The V gene's germline CDR1 is KGHDR and CDR2 SFDVKD. The CDR3 sequence: CATSVERHNTGELFF. The CDR3 DNA follows: TGTGCCACCAGTGTTGAGAGGCACAACACCGGGGAGCTGTTTTTT.

This CDR3 reads CASSHLTGDNYEQYF. In DNA, the CDR3 is TGCGCCAGCAGCCACCTAACAGGAGACAACTACGAGCAGTACTTC. The rearrangement joins TRBV4-3 to TRBJ2-7, with a possible D match to TRBD1 (5 bases). Trimming removed 3 bases from V and 3 bases from J, with 15 bases in between. In germline, CDR1 is LGHNA, CDR2 YSLEER. There are 15 residues in the CDR3.

The sample holds one count of this clonotype. The V call is TRBV13, the J call TRBJ2-3, with D tentatively TRBD2 (5 bases). The V and J ends lost 5 bases and 3 bases respectively, with 12 bases between them. The CDR3 runs to 14 residues. Germline CDR1 is PRHDT and CDR2 is FYEKMQ (reference sequence). The CDR3 region has the DNA TGTGCCAGCAGCCCTGGGAGTCGGACAGATACGCAGTATTTT. This encodes CASSPGSRTDTQYF.

This clonotype was counted ten times or more. The chain recombines TRBV12-3 or TRBV12-4 with TRBJ1-2, with 10 bases fitting TRBD1. This CDR3 has 14 residues. V gave up 4 bases and J gave up 8 bases; unmatched junction bases: 7. The CDR3 reads CASSWDRGEGGYTF. CDR3 in DNA: TGTGCCAGCAGTTGGGACAGGGGTGAGGGGGGCTACACCTTC.

The chain carries TRBV6-1 and TRBJ2-1; D gene ambiguous. Germline assignment: CDR1 MNHNS and CDR2 SASEGT. This CDR3 is built from 15 residues. V was shortened by 6 bases and J by 6 bases, with 18 bases between the two germline ends. In DNA form, the CDR3 reads TGTGCCAGCAGCCTAGAACCTGGGTCCAGCAATGAGCAGTTCTTC. This sequence encodes CASSLEPGSSNEQFF.

The rearrangement joins TRBV11-3 to TRBJ2-2, with D perhaps given as TRBD1 or TRBD2 (5 bases each). V lost 11 bases, J lost 1 base, and 11 bases lay in between. Germline CDR1 reads SGHNT; CDR2 reads YENEEA. This CDR3 has 13 amino acids. The CDR3 coding sequence is TGTGCCGGACGGGACGGGAACACCGGGGAGCTGTTTTTT. Its protein product is CAGRDGNTGELFF.

This clonotype was seen many times. V is TRBV6-5 and J is TRBJ2-1; 9 bases line up with TRBD2. Per germline, CDR1 MNHEY and CDR2 SVGAGI. The CDR3 totals 18 residues. J gave up 9 bases and V 0 bases, and 15 bases lay outside the gene matches. CDR3 nucleotide sequence: TGTGCCAGCAGTTACTCGCTTGCGGGAGGGAGTCTGATGGGTGAGCAGTTCTTC. This encodes CASSYSLAGGSLMGEQFF.

This clonotype was detected ten times or more. CDR3 amino acids: CATSAGAMDEQFF. In DNA form, the CDR3 reads TGTGCCACCAGTGCCGGTGCCATGGATGAGCAGTTCTTC. The chain uses TRBV24-1 and TRBJ2-1; D is uncertain. The CDR3 has 13 amino acids. Between the trimmed V and J ends, which lost 5 bases and 8 bases, there was a span of 12 bases. The germline V gene has CDR1 KGHDR and CDR2 SFDVKD.

There are many counts of this clonotype. V and J are TRBV12-3 or TRBV12-4 and TRBJ2-4; D might be TRBD1 or TRBD2, each matching 5 bases. Trimming removed 10 bases at V and 9 bases at J, with 16 bases between. The CDR3 has 12 amino acids. CDR3 residues: CATGTTSGIQYF. The CDR3 coding sequence is TGTGCCACCGGGACGACTTCGGGCATTCAGTACTTC.

The genes are TRBV20-1 and TRBJ1-1, with D possibly being TRBD1 (5 bases). V lost 2 bases to trimming and J lost 2 bases, with 12 bases between them. The germline CDR1 and CDR2 sequences are DFQATT and SNEGSKA (reference sequence). The CDR3 consists of 14 residues. The CDR3, as DNA: TGCAGTGCTAGATTAGGACATGCCAACACTGAAGCTTTCTTT. It specifies CSARLGHANTEAFF.

There are many counts of this clonotype. The chain couples TRBV12-3 or TRBV12-4 to TRBJ1-3, with a weak D call TRBD1 (6 bases). Trimming cost V 6 bases and J 3 bases, with 15 bases left between them. This CDR3 region has 15 residues. Here the CDR3 DNA reads TGTGCCAGCAGGCCAACCACAGGGTTTGGAAACACCATATATTTT. It translates to CASRPTTGFGNTIYF.

The chain uses TRBV5-1 and TRBJ2-3; 7 nucleotides agree with TRBD1. V lost 3 bases, J lost 2 bases, and 6 bases stayed unmatched. The germline CDR1 and CDR2 sequences are SGHRS and YFSETQ. The CDR3 is made up of 15 amino acids. The chain's CDR3 is CASSSTGQNTDTQYF. CDR3 sequence (DNA): TGCGCCAGCAGCTCGACAGGGCAAAACACAGATACGCAGTATTTT.

Many counts were recorded for this clonotype. The V and J genes are TRBV2 and TRBJ2-7; 8 nucleotides align to TRBD1. The J segment lost 3 bases and the V segment lost 5 bases, leaving 3 bases of the junction unmatched. The germline gives CDR1 SNHLY, CDR2 FYNNEI. This CDR3 region has 13 residues. The CDR3 DNA reads as TGTGCCAGCAGTCGACAGGGGATCTACGAGCAGTACTTC. Translation: CASSRQGIYEQYF.

There are many counts of this clonotype. V is TRBV12-3 or TRBV12-4 and J is TRBJ2-5; D might be TRBD1 (5 bases). The CDR3 consists of 15 residues. V dropped 5 bases and J dropped 5 bases, with 18 bases sitting between them. The CDR3 reads CASSPRTPYRETQYF. DNA of the CDR3: TGTGCCAGCAGTCCCCGGACACCCTACCGTGAGACCCAGTACTTC.

This clonotype has ten or more counts. The CDR3 DNA is TGTGCCAGCAGCTTAGCAGTGGGCACCGGGGAGCTGTTTTTT. It codes for CASSLAVGTGELFF. The rearrangement links TRBV11-2 to TRBJ2-2; no firm D call. Deletions cut 1 base from V and 4 bases from J, with 7 bases between. The CDR3 length is 14 residues. In germline, CDR1 is SGHAT, CDR2 FQNNGV.

Ten or more counts support this clonotype. V and J are TRBV12-3 or TRBV12-4 and TRBJ1-6; D is ambiguous. Deletions cut 2 bases from V and 11 bases from J, with 16 bases between. CDR3 size: 15 residues. CDR3 sequence (DNA): TGTGCCAGCAGTTTATCAGGATCCGCATGGACACCCCTCCACTTT. It translates to CASSLSGSAWTPLHF.

This clonotype was detected ten times or more. The DNA of the CDR3 is TGTGCCAGCAGCTTAGCCCCGGGACTAGCGGCATACAATGAGCAGTTCTTC. Translated, it gives CASSLAPGLAAYNEQFF. The V gene is TRBV7-2, the J gene TRBJ2-1; 11 nucleotides agree with TRBD2. Germline lookup yields CDR1 SGHTA and CDR2 FQGNSA. The CDR3 spans 17 residues. J gave up 4 bases and V 0 bases, and 5 bases lay outside the gene matches.